This T cell receptor (beta chain) originates from a study of blood T cell repertoires in COVID-19. TCRdb's table, derived via immunoSEQ multiplex PCR, lists solely in-frame clones and lacks some. The table lists tens of thousands of clones, less than 80% of them singletons. The CDR3 length is 16 residues. Germline loops: CDR1 SGHTS, CDR2 YDEGEE. With V trimmed by 4 bases and J by 7 bases, 15 bases remained unmatched. The sample was peripheral blood. J is TRBJ1-2 and V is TRBV5-8; TRBD1 matches at 8 bases. The receptor was isolated from a woman in her 50s with acute or convalescent COVID-19. The CDR3 DNA is TGTGCCAGCAGCGGAGCGTCCCCTCAGGGGGCGGGTGGCTACACCTTC. Its protein product is CASSGASPQGAGGYTF.